The clone carrying this T cell receptor (beta chain) showed up many times. What it recognizes is unknown. This entry is derived from a study of T cells after yellow fever vaccination. As for the study in general: Libraries from low-cell-number fractions were prepared with the SMART-Seq v4 Ultra Low Input RNA kit. Findings of the study overall: The bulk population could contribute abundant contaminating clonotypes to FACS-sorted repertoires. CD4 and CD8 compartments shared a small share of clonotypes, likely from convergent recombination.

In making TCR cDNA, 5'RACE template switching added a universal primer site and UMIs to it. TCRdb analysed the 5' RACE reads with MiXCR anew, one entry per CDR3 protein. Of some 240,000 distinct CDR3 sequences listed, approximately 3% are singletons. Sample: CD4+ T cells sorted from PBMCs, taken 10 days after the yellow fever booster vaccination. This clonotype was obtained from a man younger than 35 who received the YFV17D yellow fever vaccine.

The CDR3 region has the DNA TGCAGCGCCGGAACAATTCGGGACACTGAAGCTTTCTTT. This sequence encodes CSAGTIRDTEAFF. The chain employs TRBV20-1 and TRBJ1-1; D uncertain. Per germline, CDR1 DFQATT and CDR2 SNEGSKA (reference sequence). The CDR3 runs to 13 residues.